This TCR beta chain emerged from a study of blood T cell repertoires in COVID-19. Measured with immunoSEQ multiplex PCR; TCRdb has only the in-frame clones, and not every one. The sample consists of around 92,000 clones, about 86% of them appearing once. CDR3 length: 15 amino acids. Germline V gene data show CDR1 as LGHNA and CDR2 as YNFKEQ. Deletions cut 0 bases from V and 3 bases from J, with 11 bases between. The specimen was peripheral blood. The clonotype was recovered from a woman in her sixties or seventies in a cohort sampled during active or convalescent COVID-19. The chain is built from TRBV4-2 and TRBJ1-1, with D possibly TRBD1 on 6 matching bases. The DNA for the CDR3 is TGTGCCAGCAGCCAAGAGGCGGGGGGCCACACTGAAGCTTTCTTT. Its translation is CASSQEAGGHTEAFF.